The 31 T cell receptor beta chains in this list originate from one sample, sequenced in a study of T cell repertoires in cytomegalovirus infection. Their specific antigens are unknown. TCRdb passed the reads through MiXCR, listing each CDR3 protein once. The sample contains roughly 60,000 distinct CDR3 sequences, 25% to 40% of which appear only once. The specimen was PBMCs, sequenced either directly or after in vitro stimulation (not recorded which). Every receptor here comes from a human donor in good health (CMV status not recorded). Some clones in this sample may be carry-over from other donors' samples.

The chain recombines TRBV27 with TRBJ2-3; D is possibly TRBD1 (6 bases). The germline V and J ends were trimmed by 7 bases and 0 bases, with 14 bases remaining between them. There are 15 residues in the CDR3. The germline gives CDR1 MNHEY, CDR2 SMNVEV (reference sequence). CDR3 protein: CASTDRKSSTDTQYF. DNA for the CDR3: TGTGCCAGCACTGACAGGAAGTCTAGCACAGATACGCAGTATTTT.

V is TRBV7-2 and J is TRBJ2-5; D is unclear. From germline, CDR1 is SGHTA and CDR2 FQGNSA. This CDR3 is 12 amino acids long. The V end was cut by 3 bases, the J end by 2 bases, with 4 bases between. As DNA, the CDR3 is TGTGCCAGCAGCTTGGCTCAAGAGACCCAGTACTTC. It is translated as CASSLAQETQYF.

This clonotype was observed a few times. Written as DNA, the CDR3 is TGTGCCAGCAGCTTAGAGGGGGACCGAAGCTTCTATGGCTACACCTTC. This encodes CASSLEGDRSFYGYTF. J is TRBJ1-2 and V is TRBV7-9; the D gene is possibly TRBD1 (6 bases). The length of the CDR3 is 16 residues. CDR1 SEHNR and CDR2 FQNEAQ come from the germline V gene (reference sequence). V was shortened by 1 base and J by 4 bases, with 16 bases between the two germline ends.

The chain joins TRBV7-4 to TRBJ2-1; D remains unclear. Trimming stripped 5 bases from V and 3 bases from J, with 11 bases between. Per germline, CDR1 SGHVT and CDR2 SQSDAQ. The length of the CDR3 is 14 residues. CDR3 loop: CASSLPADYNEQFF. The CDR3 nucleotides are TGTGCCAGCAGCCTCCCTGCAGACTACAATGAGCAGTTCTTC.

The chain links TRBV6-1 to TRBJ1-5; perhaps TRBD1 as D (6 bases). The CDR3 is 14 residues long. The germline V gene encodes CDR1 MNHNS and CDR2 SASEGT. Trimming took 5 bases from V and 7 from J, leaving 15 bases between them. This CDR3 reads CASSSSGDVQPQHF. The CDR3 DNA is TGTGCCAGCAGTTCCTCAGGGGATGTGCAGCCCCAGCATTTT.

The table lists this clonotype with a few counts. This chain links TRBV12-3 or TRBV12-4 with TRBJ1-4, with TRBD1 identical over 10 bases. Germline trimming cut 1 base from V and 8 bases from J; bases unmatched to any gene: 4. The CDR3 spans 15 residues. The CDR3 region is CASSLGTGGGEKLFF. In DNA form, the CDR3 reads TGTGCCAGCAGTTTAGGGACAGGGGGTGGAGAAAAACTGTTTTTT.

This clonotype appeared a few times. Here the CDR3 reads CASSQKQGGETQYF. The CDR3 DNA follows: TGCGCCAGCAGCCAAAAACAGGGTGGGGAGACCCAGTACTTC. The chain employs TRBV4-1 and TRBJ2-5; a possible D gene is TRBD1 (6 bases). Germline CDR1 and CDR2: MGHRA and YSYEKL. Trimming removed 2 bases from V and 5 bases from J, with 12 bases in between. CDR3 length: 14 amino acids.

The sample holds a few counts of this clonotype. The V and J genes are TRBV6-5 and TRBJ1-4; a possible D gene is TRBD1 (5 bases). The germline V and J ends were trimmed by 0 bases and 0 bases, with 8 bases remaining between them. The CDR3 has 16 amino acids. In germline, CDR1 is MNHEY, CDR2 SVGAGI. CDR3: CASSYSGGATNEKLFF. The CDR3 DNA sequence: TGTGCCAGCAGTTACTCGGGGGGAGCAACTAATGAAAAACTGTTTTTT.

This clonotype has just one count. V is TRBV6-6 and J is TRBJ2-5; 9 bases agree with TRBD1. The CDR3 is made up of 15 amino acids. The V gene end was trimmed by 6 bases and the J gene end by 1 base; junction bases not matched to a gene: 6. Germline CDR1 is MNHNY and CDR2 is SVGAGI (reference sequence). The CDR3 nucleotides read TGTGCCAGCAGCCCTGGGACAGGGACCCAAGAGACCCAGTACTTC. It codes for CASSPGTGTQETQYF.

This clonotype was recorded at least ten times. V and J are TRBV11-3 and TRBJ2-1; D remains unclear. The CDR3 spans 15 residues. Germline-derived CDR1 and CDR2 are SGHNT and YENEEA. The V and J ends lost 0 bases and 5 bases respectively, with 11 bases between them. CDR3 in amino acids: CASSLEGLPNNEQFF. Written as DNA, the CDR3 is TGTGCCAGCAGCTTAGAAGGGCTACCCAACAATGAGCAGTTCTTC.

The chain recombines TRBV20-1 with TRBJ2-5, with 10 bases lining up with TRBD2. CDR1 DFQATT and CDR2 SNEGSKA come from the germline V gene (reference sequence). V was pared by 6 bases and J by 3 bases, with 4 bases of the junction left unmatched. CDR3 length: 13 residues. The DNA for the CDR3 is TGCAGTGCGCCGAGCGGGGGGGAAGAGACCCAGTACTTC. Protein product: CSAPSGGEETQYF.

This clonotype occurred a few times. The V and J genes are TRBV6-6 and TRBJ1-6; tentatively, D is TRBD1 (5 bases). This CDR3 contains 18 residues. Germline CDR1 is MNHNY and CDR2 is SVGAGI (reference sequence). V was clipped by 2 bases and J by 7 bases, with 21 bases between them. The CDR3 nucleotides are TGTGCCAGCAGTTACGAGGTCTCCGGGCAGGGTGGAAATTCACCCCTCCACTTT. Translating it yields CASSYEVSGQGGNSPLHF.

This clonotype has just a few counts. This chain links TRBV7-9 with TRBJ2-7; D gene ambiguous. Germline CDR1 and CDR2: SEHNR and FQNEAQ (reference sequence). Trimming pared 0 bases from V and 6 bases from J, leaving 3 bases between. CDR3 length equals 11 residues. Here the CDR3 DNA reads TGTGCCAGCAGCTTAGCTGCCGAGCAGTACTTC. Protein sequence: CASSLAAEQYF.

This clonotype has a single count. This chain links TRBV19 with TRBJ1-2; D may be TRBD1 (6 bases). V gave up 4 bases and J gave up 4 bases, with 13 bases separating them. Germline CDR1 and CDR2: LNHDA and SQIVND (reference sequence). The CDR3 runs 14 residues. The CDR3 coding sequence is TGTGCCAGTAGTACTAATGGACAGATCTATGGCTACACCTTC. It encodes CASSTNGQIYGYTF.

This clonotype was observed at least ten times. The gene calls are TRBV7-8 and TRBJ1-2; D is unclear. The V gene lost 2 bases and the J gene lost 4 bases, with 23 bases spanning the gap. This CDR3 is 18 amino acids long. Germline values: CDR1 SGHVS, CDR2 FQNEAQ. The CDR3 DNA reads TGTGCCAGCAGCTTACGCCTGCCGGCTAAGACTGGGCTCTATGGCTACACCTTC. Translated: CASSLRLPAKTGLYGYTF.

This chain connects TRBV5-1 to TRBJ1-5, with D perhaps TRBD1 (5 bases). Germline CDR1 reads SGHRS; CDR2 reads YFSETQ. V lost 3 bases, J lost 5 bases, and 9 bases lay in between. The CDR3 runs 13 residues. Written as DNA, the CDR3 is TGCGCCAGCAGCTCGGACACGGATCAGCCCCAGCATTTT. Its translation: CASSSDTDQPQHF.

The chain employs TRBV11-1 and TRBJ2-5, with D perhaps TRBD1 or TRBD2 (6 bases each). The germline V gene has CDR1 SGHAT and CDR2 FQDESV (reference sequence). V was shortened by 3 bases and J by 5 bases, with 19 bases between the two germline ends. The CDR3 is made up of 16 amino acids. CDR3 in amino acids: CASSFRGPRGLETQYF. CDR3 nucleotides: TGTGCCAGCAGCTTTCGGGGGCCCAGGGGATTGGAGACCCAGTACTTC. Complete variable domain (other parts from reference TRBV11-1 and TRBJ2-5): EAEVAQSPRYKITEKSQAVAFWCDPISGHATLYWYRQILGQGPELLVQFQDESVVDDSQLPKDRFSAERLKGVDSTLKIQPAELGDSAMYLCASSFRGPRGLETQYFGPGTRLLVL.

This clonotype was observed many times. The chain joins TRBV7-8 to TRBJ1-4, with TRBD1 as a possible D gene (6 bases). The CDR3 contains 15 residues. Trimming shortened V by 3 bases and J by 7 bases, and 15 bases separated the two germline ends. The germline V gene has CDR1 SGHVS and CDR2 FQNEAQ. CDR3: CASSFSGGAGEKLFF. The CDR3 DNA sequence: TGTGCCAGCAGCTTTTCGGGGGGGGCTGGTGAAAAACTGTTTTTT.

The chain uses TRBV20-1 and TRBJ2-7; D uncertain. Germline-derived CDR1 and CDR2 are DFQATT and SNEGSKA (reference sequence). The CDR3 is 15 amino acids. Trimming took off 5 bases at V and 5 bases at J, with 22 bases between the two ends. CDR3 in amino acids: CSAVGLLNSPDEQYF. CDR3 coding DNA: TGCAGTGCTGTGGGCCTACTAAACAGCCCCGACGAGCAGTACTTC.

This clonotype was recorded many times. The CDR3 is CASSPMGGQETQYF. The CDR3 bases are TGTGCCAGCAGCCCTATGGGGGGACAAGAGACCCAGTACTTC. The chain joins TRBV7-2 to TRBJ2-5; TRBD2 might be the D (6 bases). Germline V gene data show CDR1 as SGHTA and CDR2 as FQGNSA. With 5 bases removed from V and 2 bases from J, the gap between germline ends came to 12 bases. The CDR3 consists of 14 residues.

V usage is TRBV12-3 or TRBV12-4 and J usage is TRBJ1-4; perhaps TRBD1 as D (6 bases). V lost 3 bases to trimming and J lost 0 bases, with 11 bases between them. The CDR3 is 16 amino acids. The CDR3 here is CASSFYYRATNEKLFF. The CDR3 region has the DNA TGTGCCAGCAGTTTCTACTACAGGGCAACTAATGAAAAACTGTTTTTT.

The chain combines TRBV29-1 with TRBJ1-2; the D gene is possibly TRBD1 (5 bases). Germline CDR1 reads SQVTM; CDR2 reads ANQGSEA. V was trimmed by 6 bases and J by 4 bases, leaving 18 bases between them. CDR3 length: 14 residues. CDR3 sequence (DNA): TGCAGCGTCCCCTCCGGCCCAGGGACCTATGGCTACACCTTC. Translated: CSVPSGPGTYGYTF.

This clonotype was counted at least ten times. The chain employs TRBV6-1 and TRBJ2-7, with a weak D call TRBD1 (5 bases). Per germline, CDR1 MNHNS and CDR2 SASEGT. The CDR3 totals 13 residues. Trimming stripped 4 bases from V and 3 bases from J, with 10 bases between. The CDR3 protein is CASSVRVGYEQYF. CDR3 DNA: TGTGCCAGCAGTGTCAGGGTAGGCTACGAGCAGTACTTC.

The chain uses TRBV7-9 and TRBJ2-5; D is possibly TRBD1 (6 bases). This CDR3 is built from 14 residues. CDR1 and CDR2 (germline): SEHNR, FQNEAQ (reference sequence). V lost 5 bases, J lost 2 bases, and 12 bases lay in between. The CDR3: CASSPLGQQETQYF. The CDR3 coding sequence is TGTGCCAGCAGCCCTTTAGGACAGCAAGAGACCCAGTACTTC.

This clonotype showed up just a few times. The V call is TRBV10-3, the J call TRBJ1-5; 7 nucleotides agree with TRBD1. The CDR3 is 13 residues long. After removal of 10 bases from V and 3 bases from J, the junction contained 6 bases not matched to a gene. Germline assignment: CDR1 ENHRY and CDR2 SYGVKD. This chain's CDR3 is CATRDRSNQPQHF. For the CDR3, the DNA is TGTGCCACACGGGACAGATCCAATCAGCCCCAGCATTTT.

The gene calls are TRBV14 and TRBJ2-7; D gene unclear. The CDR3 totals 11 residues. CDR1 and CDR2 (germline): SGHDN, FVKESK. Trimming took off 4 bases at V and 3 bases at J, with 4 bases between the two ends. The CDR3 nucleotides read TGTGCCAGCAGCCCCTACTACGAGCAGTACTTC. It translates to CASSPYYEQYF.

This clonotype has more than one count but fewer than ten. This chain links TRBV6-6 with TRBJ2-1; TRBD2 matches at 11 bases. In germline, CDR1 is MNHNY, CDR2 SVGAGI (reference sequence). CDR3 length: 16 residues. V dropped 4 bases and J dropped 5; count of bases not matched to a gene: 7. The CDR3 bases are TGTGCCAGCAGTTCTTCCGGGACTAGCGGCCACAATGAGCAGTTCTTC. It yields the protein CASSSSGTSGHNEQFF.

The table lists this clonotype with a few counts. The chain couples TRBV10-3 to TRBJ2-7; the match to TRBD2 covers 10 bases. CDR1 and CDR2 from the germline V gene are ENHRY and SYGVKD. Trimming cost V 6 bases and J 4 bases; bases outside gene matches: 6. This CDR3 spans 14 amino acids. This chain's CDR3 is CAIRKTSGPYEQYF. CDR3 bases: TGTGCCATCAGGAAGACTAGCGGGCCGTACGAGCAGTACTTC.

This clonotype was seen a few times. In DNA, the CDR3 is TGTGCCAGCAGTTCCGGGGGGGGGTTTGCCTACGAGCAGTACTTC. This codes for CASSSGGGFAYEQYF. J is TRBJ2-7 and V is TRBV12-3 or TRBV12-4; 8 nucleotides agree with TRBD2. The V gene end was trimmed by 4 bases and the J gene end by 2 bases; junction bases not matched to a gene: 7. The CDR3 runs 15 residues.

The V gene is TRBV27, the J gene TRBJ2-5; 8 positions match TRBD1. V lost 5 bases to trimming and J lost 6 bases; unmatched junction nucleotides: 2. Germline loops: CDR1 MNHEY, CDR2 SMNVEV (reference sequence). This CDR3 contains 12 residues. DNA for the CDR3: TGTGCCAGCAGTGGACAGGGAAAGACCCAGTACTTC. Amino acids: CASSGQGKTQYF.

By share of the sample, this clonotype is medium-sized. This chain links TRBV4-3 with TRBJ2-2; D may correspond to TRBD1 or TRBD2 (5 bases each). Trimming cost V 0 bases and J 4 bases, with 27 bases left between them. The CDR3 length is 21 residues. CDR1 is LGHNA and CDR2 is YSLEER in the germline V gene. The CDR3 is CASSQDTGPVGVRLFTGELFF. The CDR3 region has the DNA TGCGCCAGCAGCCAAGATACGGGCCCGGTGGGGGTCCGACTTTTCACCGGGGAGCTGTTTTTT.